Listed below are T cell receptor beta chains from one sample, sequenced in a study of blood T cell repertoires in COVID-19. TCRdb's table, derived via immunoSEQ multiplex PCR, lists solely in-frame clones and lacks some. Among approximately 150,000 clones, roughly 83% were seen once, and the ten largest hold about 1.5%. What was sequenced was peripheral blood. The origin of the receptors is a man between 60 and 75 years old with acute or convalescent COVID-19. CDR3s leave out the opening cysteine and the closing phenylalanine or tryptophan.

v_call cdr3_aa
TRBV7-9 ASSLGQINQPQH
TRBV18 ASSPESQGNSPLH
TRBV6-5 ASSYSGGATGELF
TRBV3-1/TRBV3-2 ASSQFPRLMGADTQY
TRBV29-1 SVTWGGEDQPQH
TRBV7-9 ASSLGDRPQDTQY
TRBV25-1 ASSEPITGGQETQY
TRBV15 ATSRTSGSLSYNEQF
TRBV4-1 ASSQGGQGARNQPQH
TRBV6-5 ASRLRLAGVGEQF
TRBV4-1 ASSPRTSGRPGVETQY
TRBV6-5 ASRLLQETHGYT
TRBV5-1 ASSRDRGLQETQY
TRBV27 ASSLSRGETGELF
TRBV5-1 ASSLQQSTEAF
TRBV19 ASRFSGANVLT
TRBV6-5 ASQPQGWSYNEQF
TRBV7-3 ASSLGGTLSRF
TRBV10-3 AISDPQSSVDTEAF
TRBV10-2 ATAIGQGLAKNIQY
TRBV18 ASLFFGDNEQF
TRBV7-3 ASSPTSGVSETQY
TRBV19 ASSIGPGSNQPQH
TRBV5-8 ASSPGQGQETQY
TRBV7-2 ASQPRVSRYGYT
TRBV19 ASSIVGGSNQPQH
TRBV11-2 ASSLFSGLALLTGELF
TRBV5-1 ASTPGTGVPPPNEKLF
TRBV24-1 ATSETGGAQPQH
TRBV7-2 ASSPGTSGVTGELF
TRBV6-5 ASSYGQGKGSPLH
TRBV29-1 SVVQANQETQY
TRBV30 AWRWHSNYGYT
TRBV10-3 AKTRDRDRPSQETQY
TRBV6-5 ASSNDRAQEKLF
TRBV2 ASSEWEGYNEQF
TRBV20-1 SASSAYNEQF
TRBV7-6 ASSSGLAGGRLYNEQF
TRBV6-5 ASSYGQNNEQF
TRBV3-1/TRBV3-2 ASSHPGLGDSPLH
TRBV5-1 ASSLSIDTGELF
TRBV5-8 ASSFPGYGYT
TRBV7-9 AVDSPLF
TRBV5-4 ASSLVGTGLRYT